Shown below are 7 T cell receptor beta chains from a single sample sequenced in a study of shared clonotypes between healthy human individuals. Measured with immunoSEQ multiplex PCR; TCRdb has only the in-frame clones, and not every one. This sample has about 2.4 million clones, with just over 90% found just once. Sequencing was carried out using naive CD4+ T cells sorted from blood. Subset specified: CD45RA+ positively selected. The receptor source for this set is a man aged 18 to 29 in good health.

The V gene is TRBV2, the J gene TRBJ2-3; 8 bases line up with TRBD1. The ends lost 6 bases at V and 2 bases at J; junction bases unmatched: 7. The CDR3 sequence is 15 residues long. Germline values: CDR1 SNHLY, CDR2 FYNNEI. As DNA, the CDR3 is TGTGCCAGCAGCCTCAGGGGGCAGGCCACAGATACGCAGTATTTT. Encoded protein: CASSLRGQATDTQYF.

A note on this clone: Other DNA sequences of this sample code for an identical CDR3. The genes are TRBV28 and TRBJ1-2, with D hard to call. Looked up from germline, CDR1 is MDHEN and CDR2 is SYDVKM. Trimming took off 2 bases at V and 2 bases at J, with 3 bases between the two ends. The CDR3 contains 12 residues. CDR3 in amino acids: CASSLANYGYTF. The CDR3 coding sequence is TGTGCCAGCAGTTTAGCGAACTATGGCTACACCTTC.

The chain joins TRBV9 to TRBJ2-5; weak D call: TRBD1 (6 bases). Trimming removed 0 bases from V and 5 bases from J, with 11 bases in between. The V gene's germline CDR1 is SGDLS and CDR2 YYNGEE. The CDR3 spans 14 residues. The CDR3 sequence is CASSVESGGETQYF. The CDR3 DNA reads TGTGCCAGCAGCGTAGAATCTGGGGGCGAGACCCAGTACTTC.

The V gene is TRBV6-1, the J gene TRBJ2-7, with a possible D match to TRBD1 (5 bases). The CDR3 is made up of 14 amino acids. Trimming shortened V by 2 bases and J by 5 bases, and 13 bases separated the two germline ends. Germline V gene lookup returns CDR1 MNHNS and CDR2 SASEGT. CDR3 protein: CASSERGRAHEQYF. Here the CDR3 DNA reads TGTGCCAGCAGTGAAAGGGGCAGGGCGCACGAGCAGTACTTC.

The chain uses TRBV2 and TRBJ2-2; maybe TRBD1 (6 bases). The CDR3 consists of 16 residues. CDR1 and CDR2 from the germline V gene are SNHLY and FYNNEI. Trimming shortened V by 4 bases and J by 4 bases, and 16 bases separated the two germline ends. CDR3 protein: CASSGGGRGGTGELFF. Here the CDR3 DNA reads TGTGCCAGCAGTGGGGGTGGCAGGGGCGGCACCGGGGAGCTGTTTTTT.

In its sample, this clone was seen a few times. This chain uses TRBV10-3 with TRBJ1-2; maybe TRBD1 (5 bases). The CDR3 has 13 residues. In germline, CDR1 is ENHRY, CDR2 SYGVKD. Trimming cost V 7 bases and J 4 bases, with 13 bases left between them. CDR3 DNA sequence: TGTGCCATCACAGGGTCCGAAGGCTATGGCTACACCTTC. Translating it yields CAITGSEGYGYTF.

This chain joins TRBV6-6 and TRBJ1-6; D is unclear. The V end lost 7 bases, the J end lost 0 bases, and 10 bases lay between the germline ends. The CDR3 covers 15 residues. Germline CDR1 is MNHNY and CDR2 is SVGAGI (reference sequence). Here the CDR3 reads CASTSGGSYNSPLHF. The CDR3 region has the DNA TGTGCCAGCACCTCTGGAGGCTCCTATAATTCACCCCTCCACTTT.